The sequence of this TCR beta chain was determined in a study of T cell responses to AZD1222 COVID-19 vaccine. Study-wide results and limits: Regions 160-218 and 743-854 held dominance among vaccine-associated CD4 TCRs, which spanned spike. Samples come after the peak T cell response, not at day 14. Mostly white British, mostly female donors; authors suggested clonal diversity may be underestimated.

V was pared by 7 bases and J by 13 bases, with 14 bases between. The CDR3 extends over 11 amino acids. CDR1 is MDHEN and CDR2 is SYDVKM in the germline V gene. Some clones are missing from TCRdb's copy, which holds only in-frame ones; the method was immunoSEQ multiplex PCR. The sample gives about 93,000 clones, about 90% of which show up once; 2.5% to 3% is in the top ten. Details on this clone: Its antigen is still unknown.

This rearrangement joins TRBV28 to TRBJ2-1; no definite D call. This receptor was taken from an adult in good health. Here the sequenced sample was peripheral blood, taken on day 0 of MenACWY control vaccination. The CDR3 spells CASTLSGPQFF. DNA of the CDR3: TGTGCCAGCACCCTTAGTGGGCCACAGTTCTTC.